This T cell receptor beta chain was captured by sequencing in a study of shared clonotypes between healthy human individuals. This clone was seen once. The CDR3 is 17 residues long. Trimming pared 1 base from V and 5 bases from J, leaving 20 bases between. CDR1 and CDR2 (germline): LGHNA, YSLEER. Here immunoSEQ multiplex PCR was the method, and the copy in TCRdb shows in-frame clones only, minus some. The sample has roughly 2.5 million clones; around nine tenths are singletons. V and J are TRBV4-3 and TRBJ2-5; D assignment may be TRBD1 or TRBD2 (5 bases each). The sample taken for sequencing was naive CD4+ T cells sorted from blood. Sample subset: CD45RA+ positively selected. This TCR was recovered from a man aged 18 to 30 in good health. The CDR3 nucleotides are TGCGCCAGCAGCCAAGTTAGCGAATGGTGGGGCGGGGAGACCCAGTACTTC. Its protein product is CASSQVSEWWGGETQYF.